Below are 28 T cell receptor beta chains sequenced from a single sample in a study of T cells expressing NK-cell markers. TCRdb reworked the 5' RACE reads into one entry per CDR3 protein, no DNA. Its clone listing holds 500,000 to 700,000 distinct CDR3 sequences. What was sequenced was blood T cells: a sorted CD56 or NKG2C T cell subset, CD4+ or CD8+ T cells, or bulk PBMC T cells (not recorded which). The receptors shown here come from a man between 18 and 35 years old in good health.

This chain connects TRBV2 to TRBJ1-1; lacking DNA, the TRBD1 call made by TCRdb goes unchecked. The CDR3 is 13 amino acids. Germline values: CDR1 SNHLY, CDR2 FYNNEI. This CDR3 is CASSVDRGQEAFF.

This CDR3 is CASSTGMLATTIEQFF. V gene TRBV6-1 combines with J gene TRBJ2-1; TCRdb indicates TRBD1, and absent DNA this call remains unverified. CDR1 and CDR2 (germline): MNHNS, SASEGT. This CDR3 region has 16 residues.

The chain links TRBV12-3 or TRBV12-4 to TRBJ2-4; TCRdb selects TRBD1, and the lack of DNA leaves this call unchecked. The CDR3 runs 16 residues. CDR3 amino acids: CASSFRWGSGKNIQYF.

The V call is TRBV6-2 or TRBV6-3, the J call TRBJ2-7; TCRdb outputs TRBD2, but without DNA this stays unchecked. Germline V gene sequence: CDR1 MNHEY, CDR2 SVGEGT. The CDR3 contains 14 residues. The chain's CDR3 is CASNWRGESYEQYF.

The chain is built from TRBV20-1 and TRBJ2-1. This CDR3 region has 16 residues. From germline, CDR1 is DFQATT and CDR2 SNEGSKA (reference sequence). CDR3 protein: CSARDVAASSYNEQFF.

The chain uses TRBV5-1 and TRBJ2-3. The CDR3 covers 15 residues. Germline V gives CDR1 SGHRS, CDR2 YFSETQ. CDR3: CASSLASTTGDTQYF. The whole variable domain, remainder taken from reference TRBV5-1 and TRBJ2-3, is KAGVTQTPRYLIKTRGQQVTLSCSPISGHRSVSWYQQTPGQGLQFLFEYFSETQRNKGNFPGRFSGRQFSNSRSEMNVSTLELGDSALYLCASSLASTTGDTQYFGPGTRLTVL.

The chain employs TRBV7-6 and TRBJ2-7; the D gene TCRdb calls, TRBD1, cannot be checked with no DNA. This CDR3 region has 15 residues. Germline V gives CDR1 SGHVS, CDR2 FNYEAQ. CDR3 amino acids: CASSPLTGGMDEQYF.

V and J are TRBV7-2 and TRBJ2-1; there is no DNA to check the TCRdb D call of TRBD2. The CDR3 totals 14 residues. The V gene's germline CDR1 is SGHTA and CDR2 FQGNSA. This chain's CDR3 is CASQRGRRANEQFF.

This chain uses TRBV27 with TRBJ2-3; TCRdb lists TRBD2, though no DNA is available to test this call. Germline V lookup: CDR1 MNHEY, CDR2 SMNVEV (reference sequence). The CDR3 loop spans 14 amino acids. The chain's CDR3 is CASRPGLVSDTQYF.

The chain carries TRBV6-1 and TRBJ1-1. CDR1 MNHNS and CDR2 SASEGT come from the germline V gene. CDR3 length: 13 amino acids. CDR3 sequence reads: CASSEGWVTEAFF.

The chain is built from TRBV5-1 and TRBJ2-2; the TCRdb call, TRBD1, lacks DNA for checking. The CDR3 loop spans 17 amino acids. The germline V gene encodes CDR1 SGHRS and CDR2 YFSETQ. The CDR3 region is CASSPAGDRRNTGELFF.

This chain joins TRBV20-1 and TRBJ2-2; without DNA, the TCRdb call of TRBD2 cannot be checked. This CDR3 is 14 amino acids long. Germline V lookup: CDR1 DFQATT, CDR2 SNEGSKA (reference sequence). The CDR3 sequence: CSARLAGVNGELFF.

The chain employs TRBV6-2 or TRBV6-3 and TRBJ2-1. The germline V gene has CDR1 MNHEY and CDR2 SVGEGT. The CDR3 is 13 residues long. The chain's CDR3 is CASSTGVFNEQFF.

The V gene is TRBV6-5, the J gene TRBJ2-5. The CDR3 loop spans 11 amino acids. CDR1 and CDR2 (germline): MNHEY, SVGAGI. The CDR3 sequence: CASSSYQTQYF.

The chain couples TRBV24-1 to TRBJ2-3; TCRdb's D gene call, TRBD1, goes unchecked for lack of DNA. The CDR3 has 16 residues. The germline gives CDR1 KGHDR, CDR2 SFDVKD. CDR3 amino acids: CATSDPTGTPVNTQYF.

This chain uses TRBV29-1 with TRBJ2-3; TCRdb proposes TRBD2, but this gene call is untestable without DNA. The CDR3 loop spans 13 amino acids. CDR1 and CDR2 from the germline V gene are SQVTM and ANQGSEA. The chain's CDR3 is CSTPRGGGDTQYF.

This sequence joins TRBV5-1 and TRBJ2-7; TCRdb's D call, TRBD2, is unchecked because there is no DNA. Germline V gives CDR1 SGHRS, CDR2 YFSETQ. The CDR3 spans 13 residues. CDR3 sequence: CASSLGPLDEQYF.

This chain connects TRBV7-3 to TRBJ2-2; the D call from TCRdb, TRBD1, cannot be confirmed without DNA. CDR1 SGHTA and CDR2 FQGTGA come from the germline V gene. The CDR3 covers 15 residues. The CDR3 sequence: CASSSLGQGTGELFF.

The chain joins TRBV6-2 or TRBV6-3 to TRBJ2-7; TCRdb's D gene call, TRBD2, goes unchecked for lack of DNA. Looked up from germline, CDR1 is MNHEY and CDR2 is SVGEGT. This CDR3 comprises 12 residues. This chain's CDR3 is CASTSRLSRTIF.

This chain connects TRBV6-5 to TRBJ2-1; no DNA is available, so the TRBD1 call from TCRdb remains unchecked. CDR1 and CDR2 (germline): MNHEY, SVGAGI. This CDR3 has 15 amino acids. The CDR3 loop reads CASSYRGRGQVEQFF.

V gene TRBV5-1 combines with J gene TRBJ1-2; TCRdb picks TRBD1, but there is no DNA to check that call. This CDR3 comprises 15 residues. The germline CDR1 and CDR2 sequences are SGHRS and YFSETQ. This CDR3 reads CASSLAGAEGYGYTF. The full variable domain, with the rest looked up from reference TRBV5-1 and TRBJ1-2, is KAGVTQTPRYLIKTRGQQVTLSCSPISGHRSVSWYQQTPGQGLQFLFEYFSETQRNKGNFPGRFSGRQFSNSRSEMNVSTLELGDSALYLCASSLAGAEGYGYTFGSGTRLTVV.

The chain links TRBV12-3 or TRBV12-4 to TRBJ1-1; no DNA is available, so the TRBD1 call from TCRdb remains unchecked. This CDR3 region has 14 residues. The CDR3 protein is CASSLQGLGTEAFF.

This chain links TRBV7-9 with TRBJ2-7; the TCRdb call, TRBD1, lacks DNA for checking. This CDR3 has 12 residues. Germline CDR1 reads SEHNR; CDR2 reads FQNEAQ (reference sequence). The CDR3 reads CASSPGVSEQYF. The variable domain in full, completed from reference TRBV7-9 and TRBJ2-7, reads DTGVSQNPRHKITKRGQNVTFRCDPISEHNRLYWYRQTLGQGPEFLTYFQNEAQLEKSRLLSDRFSAERPKGSFSTLEIQRTEQGDSAMYLCASSPGVSEQYFGPGTRLTVT.

This chain connects TRBV12-3 or TRBV12-4 to TRBJ1-5; TCRdb reports TRBD1, a call that lacks DNA to check it against. The CDR3 has 15 residues. The CDR3 protein is CASLLQENSNQPQHF.

The chain recombines TRBV5-1 with TRBJ2-3; TCRdb picks TRBD2, but there is no DNA to check that call. CDR1 SGHRS and CDR2 YFSETQ come from the germline V gene. This CDR3 contains 18 residues. The CDR3 loop is CASSLRTSTRQNTDTQYF.

The J gene is TRBJ2-3, the V gene TRBV4-1; the TCRdb D gene call, TRBD2, has no DNA to confirm it. Looked up from germline, CDR1 is MGHRA and CDR2 is YSYEKL. The CDR3 sequence is 16 residues long. The CDR3 spells CASSQVAGTFADTQYF.

The genes are TRBV29-1 and TRBJ2-3; TCRdb lists TRBD1, though no DNA is available to test this call. The CDR3 loop spans 14 amino acids. Germline V gives CDR1 SQVTM, CDR2 ANQGSEA. This chain's CDR3 is CSVQPGQGTDTQYF.

The rearrangement uses TRBV6-2 or TRBV6-3 and TRBJ2-1; with no DNA, the TCRdb D assignment of TRBD1 cannot be verified. The CDR3 extends over 15 amino acids. Germline-derived CDR1 and CDR2 are MNHEY and SVGEGT. The CDR3 region is CASRGTFPVGDEQFF.